This T cell receptor (beta chain) was recorded in a study of Tregs in tolerant kidney transplant recipients (dated by TCRdb to the late 2010s). Regarding the study in general: Before combined kidney and bone marrow transplantation, this study identified donor-specific regulatory T cells using TCRbeta sequencing and then followed those same cells after transplant. In a few healthy controls, several methods of expanding Tregs specific for an allogeneic donor were compared by TCRbeta repertoire sequencing.

For TCRbeta CDR3 sequencing, genomic DNA from the sorted cells was extracted using the QIAGEN DNeasy Blood and Tissue Kit. High-throughput TCRbeta CDR3 sequencing, including PCR amplification with bias correction and internal controls, was performed commercially through immunoSEQ. The paper's data handling went like this. A unique productive TCRbeta sequence was defined by the CDR3 nucleotide sequence when primers matched, and otherwise by the CDR3 amino acid sequence together with the Vbeta and Jbeta genes. As a correction for sorting error, sequences shared between sorted populations at a frequency ratio of 2:1 or less were discarded, and the remaining shared sequences were assigned to the higher population. A sequence was defined as donor-reactive if the sequence was expanded at least 5-fold in CFSE-low cells compared with unstimulated cells and had a frequency of at least 0.01% in CFSE-low cells. Jensen-Shannon divergence calculated on the top 100 TCRbeta sequences ranked by frequency was used to measure repertoire divergence. For any sample with multiple sequencing runs, sorting error was corrected in each run separately before the runs were pooled. The table comes from immuneACCESS by way of TCRdb, which keeps in-frame sequences with V and J called. Part of the clones is missing from these tables; in studies checked, under half for an unresolved V gene and the rest for unknown reasons. V, J and clone size reflect that table, while D and trimming were determined from the DNA. The sample table lists roughly 250,000 clones, more than 65% of them with a count of one. The ten largest make up around 0.6% of the sample.

Thawed PBMCs were FACS-sorted into unstimulated Tregs (CD4+CD25+CD127-), CD4+ non-Tregs (CD4+CD25-), CD4 cells and CD8 cells. Blood from healthy controls was obtained either as purchased buffy coats or from healthy volunteers. Healthy control blood was processed to PBMCs with a Ficoll density gradient and then cryopreserved, whereas patient PBMCs were collected both before and after transplant. Overall results and qualifications from the work: Biological reproducibility was not examined directly, but technical replication error appeared to be minimal. The most biologically relevant and donor-specific TCRbeta repertoire appeared to be identified by expanding Tregs with activated donor B cells. Because only a small number of patients were included, the study had limitations, and the results will need to be validated in larger populations as well as under other immunosuppression protocols.

With respect to this clone: Its antigen remains undetermined. No qualities accompany the bases; no much larger clone lies one base away.

CDR1 LNHNV and CDR2 YYDKDF were looked up in the germline V gene (reference sequence). The CDR3 starts with the cysteine, ends with the phenylalanine, and has 17 residues. The retained sequence is limited to the CDR3, 51 bases, with the frame set at the first base. Deletion took 4 bases off V and 4 bases off J, with a span of 22 bases between the germline ends. The receptor comes from a human donor in good health. The sequencing sample was made of CD4+ T cells from blood. Recombination joined TRBV15 with TRBJ2-5; 7 matching bases give a weak D call of TRBD2. The DNA sequence follows: TGTGCCACCAGCACTCGAGAGGGGGGGCAATTGTTAGAGACCCAGTACTTC. It translates as CATSTREGGQLLETQYF.